This paragraph reports one T cell receptor (beta chain). The antigen remains unidentified. This sample is part of a study of human T cells and chemical hapten exposure. Across the study: The patients, most of them female, presented with alopecia areata, totalis or universalis. Findings of the study overall: A positive correlation with patch test score was shown by PT1 expanded TCR counts.

This sample's time point: patch test 2, 6 weeks after DPC sensitization. Treatment here: therapeutic diphenylcyclopropenone sensitization with weekly scalp DPC. In every case, blood was obtained before the patch test was applied. TCRdb re-derived calls from the RACE reads in MiXCR, one entry per CDR3 protein. The sample holds 80,000 to 95,000 distinct CDR3 sequences; 11% are singletons and the top ten take more than 2%. The origin of this receptor is a man aged 35-49 years with alopecia areata. Some clones in this sample may be carry-over from other donors' samples. The specimen comprised whole blood, sampled in connection with sensitization to the hapten diphenylcyclopropenone (DPC).

CDR3 bases: TGTGCCAGCGGTTACGGTCCTCTCGTAGCCAAAAACATTCAGTACTTC. This encodes CASGYGPLVAKNIQYF. The V call is TRBV6-4, the J call TRBJ2-4; D remains unclear. The CDR3 has 16 amino acids. Deletions cut 8 bases from V and 0 bases from J, with 17 bases between. CDR1 MRHNA and CDR2 SNTAGT come from the germline V gene.